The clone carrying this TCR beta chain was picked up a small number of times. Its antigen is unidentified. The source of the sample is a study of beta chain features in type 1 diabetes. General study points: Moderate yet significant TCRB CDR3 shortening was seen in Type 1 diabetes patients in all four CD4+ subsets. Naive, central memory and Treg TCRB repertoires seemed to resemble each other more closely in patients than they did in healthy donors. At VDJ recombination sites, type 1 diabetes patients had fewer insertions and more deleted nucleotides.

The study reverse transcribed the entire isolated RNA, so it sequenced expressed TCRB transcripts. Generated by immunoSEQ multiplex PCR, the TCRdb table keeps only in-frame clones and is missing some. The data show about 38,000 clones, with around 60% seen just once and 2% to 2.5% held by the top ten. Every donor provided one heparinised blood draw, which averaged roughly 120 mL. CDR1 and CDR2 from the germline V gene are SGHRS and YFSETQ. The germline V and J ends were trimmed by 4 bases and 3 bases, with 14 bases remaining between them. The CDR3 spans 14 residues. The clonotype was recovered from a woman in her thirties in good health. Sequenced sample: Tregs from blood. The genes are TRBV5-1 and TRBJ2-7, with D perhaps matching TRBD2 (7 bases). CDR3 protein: CASSPGGSFYEQYF. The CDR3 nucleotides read TGCGCCAGCAGCCCGGGGGGCAGTTTCTACGAGCAGTACTTC.